This passage covers 13 T cell receptor beta chains from one sample sequenced in a study of blood T cell repertoires in COVID-19. Using immunoSEQ multiplex PCR, the repertoire was profiled, and TCRdb retains in-frame clones only, with some absent. The sample holds 200,000 to 250,000 clones, roughly 83% seen once. The specimen was PBMCs or T cells enriched from blood (not recorded which). These receptors were taken from a woman aged 40 to 49 with acute COVID-19.

The rearrangement links TRBV7-8 to TRBJ2-1; a weak D match, TRBD1 (6 bases). The ends were cut back, 5 bases at V and 4 bases at J, with 15 bases in the middle. The CDR3 loop spans 15 amino acids. Germline V CDR1 and CDR2: SGHVS, FQNEAQ. CDR3 region: CASSPRGGEYNEQFF. In DNA, the CDR3 is TGTGCCAGCAGCCCCCGAGGGGGAGAATACAATGAGCAGTTCTTC.

V is TRBV5-4 and J is TRBJ1-4, with 7 positions matching TRBD1. The J segment lost 4 bases and the V segment lost 4 bases, leaving 7 bases of the junction unmatched. The CDR3 runs to 15 residues. Per the germline V gene, CDR1 is SGHNT and CDR2 is YYREEE (reference sequence). The CDR3 nucleotides are TGTGCCAGCAGCACCTCGACAGGGTTTAATGAAAAACTGTTTTTT. It specifies CASSTSTGFNEKLFF.

This chain joins TRBV27 and TRBJ2-1; 13 bases agree with TRBD2. The germline CDR1 and CDR2 sequences are MNHEY and SMNVEV (reference sequence). Unmatched junction bases numbered 10, after V lost 4 bases and J lost 1 base. This CDR3 is 19 amino acids long. Written as DNA, the CDR3 is TGTGCCAGCAGTTCATCCATCGGGACTAGCGGGAAGTCCTACAATGAGCAGTTCTTC. This codes for CASSSSIGTSGKSYNEQFF.

The chain links TRBV4-3 to TRBJ1-4; 7 nucleotides align to TRBD1. Germline V gene lookup returns CDR1 LGHNA and CDR2 YSLEER. Trimming at V came to 3 bases and at J to 2 bases, leaving 6 bases not matched to a gene. The CDR3 extends over 16 amino acids. The CDR3 sequence: CASSQTGSGTNEKLFF. The CDR3 coding sequence is TGCGCCAGCAGCCAGACAGGGTCCGGGACTAATGAAAAACTGTTTTTT.

The chain recombines TRBV2 with TRBJ1-6, with 8 bases that match TRBD1. The V gene end was trimmed by 6 bases and the J gene end by 12 bases; junction bases not matched to a gene: 7. In germline, CDR1 is SNHLY, CDR2 FYNNEI. This CDR3 is 13 amino acids long. Here the CDR3 DNA reads TGTGCCAGCAGGCGGACAGGGCTGTTACCCCTCCACTTT. As protein: CASRRTGLLPLHF.

The V call is TRBV9, the J call TRBJ2-1; a weak D match, TRBD2 (5 bases). The CDR3 runs 13 residues. V was trimmed by 1 base and J by 8 bases, leaving 10 bases between them. Germline V gene sequence: CDR1 SGDLS, CDR2 YYNGEE. CDR3 in amino acids: CASSVQERDEQFF. CDR3 sequence (DNA): TGTGCCAGCAGCGTACAGGAGAGGGATGAGCAGTTCTTC.

In nucleotides, the CDR3 is TGTGCCAGTAGCACGCTGCGGGGAAGTCTTCAGCCCCAGCATTTT. Its protein is CASSTLRGSLQPQHF. This chain links TRBV19 with TRBJ1-5; D unclear. This CDR3 is 15 amino acids long. The germline V and J ends were trimmed by 6 bases and 6 bases, with 18 bases remaining between them. CDR1 is LNHDA and CDR2 is SQIVND in the germline V gene (reference sequence).

The chain employs TRBV7-2 and TRBJ2-1; TRBD1 might be the D (5 bases). V was cut by 5 bases and J by 5 bases, with 22 bases left in between. The germline V gene has CDR1 SGHTA and CDR2 FQGNSA. This CDR3 has 17 residues. The CDR3 spells CASSPLGARPPHNEQFF. In nucleotides, the CDR3 is TGTGCCAGCAGCCCTCTTGGGGCACGCCCACCCCACAATGAGCAGTTCTTC.

The chain links TRBV19 to TRBJ1-1, with 10 bases aligning to TRBD1. The V gene end was trimmed by 4 bases and the J gene end by 5 bases; junction bases not matched to a gene: 4. The CDR3 covers 14 residues. Germline values: CDR1 LNHDA, CDR2 SQIVND (reference sequence). Here the CDR3 reads CASSSGTGETEAFF. The CDR3 DNA is TGTGCCAGTAGTAGCGGGACAGGGGAAACTGAAGCTTTCTTT.

This clone was seen a handful of times. This chain connects TRBV6-5 to TRBJ1-4; a weak D match, TRBD1 (5 bases). The CDR3 is made up of 14 amino acids. Germline V CDR1 and CDR2: MNHEY, SVGAGI. The V gene lost 5 bases and the J gene lost 8 bases, with 15 bases spanning the gap. DNA for the CDR3: TGTGCCAGCAGTCCGTATCAGGGAGGCGAAAAACTGTTTTTT. As protein: CASSPYQGGEKLFF.

This clone showed up just a few times. The chain links TRBV4-3 to TRBJ2-3; D gene ambiguous. Deletions cut 0 bases from V and 1 base from J, with 17 bases between. The CDR3 contains 18 residues. CDR1 and CDR2 from the germline V gene are LGHNA and YSLEER. The CDR3 DNA sequence: TGCGCCAGCAGCCAAGATCCCACAAGCTGGAGCGGCACAGATACGCAGTATTTT. This codes for CASSQDPTSWSGTDTQYF.

The genes are TRBV5-1 and TRBJ2-3; possibly TRBD1 for D (6 bases). CDR3 length: 16 residues. Trimming stripped 5 bases from V and 1 base from J, with 17 bases between. CDR1 is SGHRS and CDR2 is YFSETQ in the germline V gene. DNA of the CDR3: TGCGCCAGCAGTCATAATCAGTACAGGGGCACAGATACGCAGTATTTT. It specifies CASSHNQYRGTDTQYF.

This clone was observed a few times. The chain recombines TRBV15 with TRBJ2-2; 11 nucleotides align to TRBD1. Unmatched junction bases numbered 9, after V lost 6 bases and J lost 3 bases. The CDR3 extends over 17 amino acids. The germline V gene has CDR1 LNHNV and CDR2 YYDKDF (reference sequence). As DNA, the CDR3 is TGTGCCACCAGGGATACCGGGACAGGGGGTTACACCGGGGAGCTGTTTTTT. Translated: CATRDTGTGGYTGELFF.